The 11 T cell receptor beta chains below come from one sample, sequenced in a study of blood T cell repertoires in COVID-19. Method: immunoSEQ multiplex PCR; TCRdb's copy keeps in-frame clones and lacks some. The sample has fewer than 200,000 clones, about 72% seen once. Sequenced input: PBMCs or T cells enriched from blood (not recorded which). Every receptor here comes from a woman aged 50 to 65 who had recovered from COVID-19.

As regards this clone: Other nucleotide sequences in the sample specify the same CDR3. The chain links TRBV28 to TRBJ1-2; 7 bases map to TRBD1. This CDR3 is built from 17 residues. In germline, CDR1 is MDHEN, CDR2 SYDVKM. The V gene end was trimmed by 4 bases and the J gene end by 0 bases; junction bases not matched to a gene: 11. The CDR3 is CASSSDRDPRSNYGYTF. The CDR3 DNA reads as TGTGCCAGCAGTTCCGACAGGGACCCCCGTTCTAACTATGGCTACACCTTC.

This clone turned up a few times. The chain couples TRBV7-9 to TRBJ1-2, with unresolved D. CDR1 SEHNR and CDR2 FQNEAQ come from the germline V gene (reference sequence). The CDR3 contains 16 residues. With 1 base removed from V and 0 bases from J, the gap between germline ends came to 12 bases. CDR3 in DNA: TGTGCCAGCAGCTTAGTCTCCCTACTTGCTAACTATGGCTACACCTTC. Translation gives CASSLVSLLANYGYTF.

V gene TRBV15 combines with J gene TRBJ2-2; 9 nucleotides match TRBD2. Germline V lookup: CDR1 LNHNV, CDR2 YYDKDF (reference sequence). The V gene end was trimmed by 1 base and the J gene end by 4 bases; junction bases not matched to a gene: 1. This CDR3 spans 15 amino acids. The CDR3 sequence is CATSRGSGSTGELFF. For the CDR3, the DNA is TGTGCCACCAGCAGAGGTAGCGGGAGCACCGGGGAGCTGTTTTTT.

This clone has a single count. V gene TRBV15 combines with J gene TRBJ1-1, with unresolved D. The CDR3 extends over 14 amino acids. Germline lookup yields CDR1 LNHNV and CDR2 YYDKDF (reference sequence). The V gene lost 0 bases and the J gene lost 5 bases, with 10 bases spanning the gap. The chain's CDR3 is CATSRDRSRTEAFF. CDR3 DNA sequence: TGTGCCACCAGCAGAGACAGGTCTCGTACTGAAGCTTTCTTT.

The table lists this clone with a few counts. The V call is TRBV7-9, the J call TRBJ1-2; 8 bases match TRBD1. The CDR3 runs to 13 residues. The V and J ends lost 4 bases and 7 bases, in that order; junction bases with no gene match: 5. Per germline, CDR1 SEHNR and CDR2 FQNEAQ (reference sequence). This CDR3 is CASSYGQGGGYTF. The CDR3 DNA follows: TGTGCCAGCAGCTACGGACAGGGCGGTGGCTACACCTTC.

The V call is TRBV6-2 or TRBV6-3, the J call TRBJ2-7, with a tentative D call TRBD1 (5 bases). The CDR3 runs to 13 residues. The germline gives CDR1 MNHEY, CDR2 SVGEGT. Deletions cut 1 base from V and 2 bases from J, with 6 bases between. The CDR3 loop reads CASSYLGPYEQYF. In nucleotides, the CDR3 is TGTGCCAGCAGTTACTTGGGGCCCTACGAGCAGTACTTC.

V and J are TRBV7-2 and TRBJ2-3; D is unresolved. Trimming stripped 5 bases from V and 2 bases from J, with 11 bases between. Germline CDR1 is SGHTA and CDR2 is FQGNSA. The CDR3 consists of 14 residues. The DNA of the CDR3 is TGTGCCAGCAGCCCTGGGCTTACCACAGATACGCAGTATTTT. Translation: CASSPGLTTDTQYF.

V and J are TRBV7-9 and TRBJ2-1; 12 nucleotides line up with TRBD2. The CDR3 runs 15 residues. J gave up 10 bases and V 5 bases, and 9 bases lay outside the gene matches. CDR1 SEHNR and CDR2 FQNEAQ come from the germline V gene (reference sequence). The CDR3 DNA follows: TGTGCCAGCAGCCAAAGACTAGCGGGAGTATCAGAGCAGTTCTTC. This translates into CASSQRLAGVSEQFF.

J is TRBJ2-5 and V is TRBV3-1 (or the pseudogene TRBV3-2); perhaps TRBD1 as D (6 bases). This CDR3 region has 13 residues. Trimming removed 2 bases from V and 4 bases from J, with 8 bases in between. Germline loops: CDR1 LGHDT, CDR2 YNNKEL (reference sequence). This CDR3 is CASSQTGLETQYF. In DNA, the CDR3 is TGTGCCAGCAGCCAAACAGGGTTAGAGACCCAGTACTTC.

This clone was recorded a few times. The chain joins TRBV5-1 to TRBJ1-4; D is perhaps TRBD1 (5 bases). The CDR3 runs 14 residues. The V end was cut by 2 bases, the J end by 5 bases, with 10 bases between. CDR1 and CDR2 (germline): SGHRS, YFSETQ. The CDR3 loop is CASSLGVGNEKLFF. CDR3 bases: TGCGCCAGCAGCTTAGGGGTTGGGAATGAAAAACTGTTTTTT. The whole variable domain, filled in from reference TRBV5-1 and TRBJ1-4, reads KAGVTQTPRYLIKTRGQQVTLSCSPISGHRSVSWYQQTPGQGLQFLFEYFSETQRNKGNFPGRFSGRQFSNSRSEMNVSTLELGDSALYLCASSLGVGNEKLFFGSGTQLSVL.

The rearrangement joins TRBV11-3 to TRBJ2-1, with 7 bases matching TRBD1. Per the germline V gene, CDR1 is SGHNT and CDR2 is YENEEA. The length of the CDR3 is 13 residues. With 4 bases clipped from V and 6 bases from J, the junction kept 3 bases outside the gene matches. CDR3 sequence reads: CASSSGQSNEQFF. CDR3 bases: TGTGCCAGCAGCTCGGGACAGAGCAATGAGCAGTTCTTC.